A single sample gave rise to the 21 T cell receptor beta chains below, sequenced in a study of T cell responses to AZD1222 COVID-19 vaccine (dated by TCRdb to the early 2020s). The intended sense of this specimen's time point label: baseline before first vaccination. Read against the paper, the sample's treatment or condition label means: meningococcal conjugate vaccine given as trial control. Library preparation was by the immunoSEQ multiplex PCR assay. Sourced from immuneACCESS, this table was stored by TCRdb with only in-frame sequences that have V and J called. A share of the clones is absent; for the studies checked, an unresolved V gene accounts for under half, and the remainder has no known explanation. The table for this sample lists roughly 120,000 clones; approximately 85% of them were counted only once. Jointly, the top ten make up roughly 3.9% of the sample. The material was peripheral blood, obtained on day 0 of MenACWY control vaccination. The receptors shown here come from an adult in good health.

The chain links TRBV7-8 to TRBJ2-5; the D gene could be TRBD1 or TRBD2 (5 bases each). The CDR3 length is 12 residues. The V end lost 5 bases, the J end lost 8 bases, and 12 bases lay between the germline ends. CDR1 SGHVS and CDR2 FQNEAQ come from the germline V gene. This CDR3 reads CASSPQRGTQYF. The CDR3 DNA follows: TGTGCCAGCAGCCCCCAACGGGGCACCCAGTACTTC.

This chain connects TRBV5-1 to TRBJ2-4; either TRBD1 or TRBD2 may fit D (5 bases each). In germline, CDR1 is SGHRS, CDR2 YFSETQ. Between the trimmed V and J ends, which lost 0 bases and 7 bases, there was a span of 11 bases. The CDR3 sequence is 14 residues long. The CDR3 region is CASSLVGGENIQYF. The CDR3 nucleotides are TGCGCCAGCAGCTTGGTTGGGGGAGAGAACATTCAGTACTTC.

CDR3: CASSLAGSRGNEKLFF. For the CDR3, the DNA is TGCGCCAGCAGCTTGGCCGGGAGCCGGGGGAATGAAAAACTGTTTTTT. The V call is TRBV5-1, the J call TRBJ1-4; D possibly corresponds to TRBD1 (5 bases). The CDR3 is 16 amino acids. Germline V gives CDR1 SGHRS, CDR2 YFSETQ. Trimming shortened V by 0 bases and J by 5 bases, and 14 bases separated the two germline ends.

V usage is TRBV28 and J usage is TRBJ2-3, with TRBD2 matching 11 bases. V dropped 8 bases and J dropped 6; count of bases not matched to a gene: 13. The CDR3 runs to 16 residues. Germline V lookup: CDR1 MDHEN, CDR2 SYDVKM. CDR3 nucleotide sequence: TGTGCCAGCGGATATAGTAGCGGGGGGGCCCCGGATACGCAGTATTTT. Translating it yields CASGYSSGGAPDTQYF.

V is TRBV3-1 (or the pseudogene TRBV3-2) and J is TRBJ2-3, with D perhaps TRBD2 (6 bases). The germline gives CDR1 LGHDT, CDR2 YNNKEL (reference sequence). The CDR3 spans 18 residues. Deletions cut 2 bases from V and 4 bases from J, with 22 bases between. CDR3 bases: TGTGCCAGCAGCCAAACCCCCGCTCCACTAGCCTCCTCAGATACGCAGTATTTT. It is translated as CASSQTPAPLASSDTQYF.

This chain uses TRBV29-1 with TRBJ1-1, with no clear D. The CDR3 consists of 13 residues. V lost 7 bases and J lost 4, with 16 bases in between. Germline V CDR1 and CDR2: SQVTM, ANQGSEA. CDR3 residues: CSAGEGAGTEAFF. In nucleotides, the CDR3 is TGCAGCGCTGGAGAGGGTGCGGGCACTGAAGCTTTCTTT.

V and J are TRBV5-1 and TRBJ2-7; TRBD2 matches at 7 bases. The junction had 6 bases not matched to a gene; V was cut back by 1 base and J by 5 bases. Looked up from germline, CDR1 is SGHRS and CDR2 is YFSETQ. The CDR3 loop spans 14 amino acids. The CDR3 is CASSLPRTRNEQYF. The CDR3 DNA reads as TGCGCCAGCAGCTTGCCTCGGACTAGGAACGAGCAGTACTTC.

This clone came up once. The J gene is TRBJ1-2, the V gene TRBV15; 10 bases fit TRBD1. Trimming at V came to 3 bases and at J to 8 bases, leaving 6 bases not matched to a gene. This CDR3 comprises 14 residues. Germline CDR1 and CDR2: LNHNV and YYDKDF (reference sequence). The CDR3 is CATSRTDRGHGYTF. In DNA form, the CDR3 reads TGTGCCACCAGCAGGACAGACAGGGGGCACGGCTACACCTTC.

This clone appeared once. The rearrangement joins TRBV9 to TRBJ2-5; D remains unclear. The CDR3 spans 15 residues. With 0 bases removed from V and 4 bases from J, the gap between germline ends came to 13 bases. Germline V lookup: CDR1 SGDLS, CDR2 YYNGEE. CDR3 region: CASSVGNSLRETQYF. In DNA, the CDR3 is TGTGCCAGCAGCGTAGGTAACAGTCTTAGAGAGACCCAGTACTTC.

This chain joins TRBV6-5 and TRBJ1-5; D is possibly TRBD1 (5 bases). Germline V gives CDR1 MNHEY, CDR2 SVGAGI. V was pared by 4 bases and J by 5 bases, with 9 bases between. The CDR3 has 13 amino acids. The CDR3 here is CASSSQADQPQHF. CDR3 bases: TGTGCCAGCAGTTCACAGGCGGATCAGCCCCAGCATTTT.

This sequence joins TRBV27 and TRBJ1-2; 8 nucleotides align to TRBD1. This CDR3 has 17 amino acids. CDR1 is MNHEY and CDR2 is SMNVEV in the germline V gene (reference sequence). J gave up 3 bases and V 7 bases, and 16 bases lay outside the gene matches. The CDR3 loop is CASTLRGTGPPYYGYTF. The DNA for the CDR3 is TGTGCCAGCACCCTGAGAGGGACAGGCCCTCCCTACTATGGCTACACCTTC.

The gene calls are TRBV5-1 and TRBJ2-3; tentative D call: TRBD1 (6 bases). Germline V gene data show CDR1 as SGHRS and CDR2 as YFSETQ. The CDR3 sequence is 14 residues long. Deletions cut 7 bases from V and 4 bases from J, with 16 bases between. The CDR3 loop reads CASWSAGDSDTQYF. CDR3 nucleotides: TGCGCCAGCTGGTCGGCAGGGGATTCAGATACGCAGTATTTT. The full variable domain, with the rest looked up from reference TRBV5-1 and TRBJ2-3, is KAGVTQTPRYLIKTRGQQVTLSCSPISGHRSVSWYQQTPGQGLQFLFEYFSETQRNKGNFPGRFSGRQFSNSRSEMNVSTLELGDSALYLCASWSAGDSDTQYFGPGTRLTVL.

The rearrangement joins TRBV28 to TRBJ1-2; TRBD1 matches at 8 bases. This CDR3 has 17 amino acids. The germline V gene encodes CDR1 MDHEN and CDR2 SYDVKM. The junction had 11 bases not matched to a gene; V was cut back by 2 bases and J by 3 bases. This CDR3 reads CASSLALGGTGHYGYTF. The CDR3 DNA reads as TGTGCCAGCAGTTTAGCTCTGGGCGGGACAGGCCACTATGGCTACACCTTC.

The chain joins TRBV9 to TRBJ1-2; tentative D call: TRBD1 (5 bases). V was pared by 2 bases and J by 6 bases, with 11 bases between. The germline gives CDR1 SGDLS, CDR2 YYNGEE. The CDR3 has 13 amino acids. The CDR3 is CASSVGGGNGYTF. In DNA form, the CDR3 reads TGTGCCAGCAGCGTTGGGGGTGGGAATGGCTACACCTTC.

V and J are TRBV7-2 and TRBJ2-7; a possible D gene is TRBD2 (7 bases). In germline, CDR1 is SGHTA, CDR2 FQGNSA. This CDR3 is built from 15 residues. V was cut by 5 bases and J by 0 bases, with 14 bases left in between. The CDR3 loop reads CASSPQGGGSYEQYF. CDR3 nucleotide sequence: TGTGCCAGCAGCCCCCAGGGAGGGGGCTCCTACGAGCAGTACTTC.

This clone was recorded a few times. The chain has TRBV18 and TRBJ2-7, with D possibly matching TRBD1 (6 bases). CDR1 and CDR2 from the germline V gene are KGHSH and LQKENI. Trimming removed 0 bases at V and 9 bases at J, with 9 bases between. The CDR3 is 12 amino acids. The CDR3 is CASSPPGAAQYF. DNA for the CDR3: TGTGCCAGCTCACCACCGGGGGCGGCGCAGTACTTC.

The gene calls are TRBV2 and TRBJ2-5; D possibly corresponds to TRBD2 (6 bases). Per the germline V gene, CDR1 is SNHLY and CDR2 is FYNNEI. The V gene lost 2 bases and the J gene lost 1 base, with 11 bases spanning the gap. The CDR3 is 15 amino acids. The CDR3 spells CASSEWGERQETQYF. The CDR3 DNA sequence: TGTGCCAGCAGTGAATGGGGGGAACGCCAAGAGACCCAGTACTTC.

The V gene is TRBV2, the J gene TRBJ1-2; 8 bases are a match to TRBD1. V lost 5 bases to trimming and J lost 0 bases; unmatched junction nucleotides: 11. This CDR3 region has 17 residues. Germline values: CDR1 SNHLY, CDR2 FYNNEI. CDR3 residues: CASSSGTGQDPNYGYTF. The CDR3 region has the DNA TGTGCCAGCAGTTCGGGGACAGGTCAAGACCCTAACTATGGCTACACCTTC.

The chain couples TRBV2 to TRBJ1-1, with TRBD1 matching over 8 bases. Trimming cost V 6 bases and J 4 bases; bases outside gene matches: 4. Germline V lookup: CDR1 SNHLY, CDR2 FYNNEI. The CDR3 consists of 13 residues. The CDR3 sequence is CASRETGVTEAFF. CDR3 coding DNA: TGTGCCAGCAGGGAGACAGGGGTCACTGAAGCTTTCTTT. Variable domain in full (rest from reference TRBV2 and TRBJ1-1): EPEVTQTPSHQVTQMGQEVILRCVPISNHLYFYWYRQILGQKVEFLVSFYNNEISEKSEIFDDQFSVERPDGSNFTLKIRSTKLEDSAMYFCASRETGVTEAFFGQGTRLTVV.

This clone has just a few counts. The chain couples TRBV9 to TRBJ2-3; a possible D gene is TRBD2 (6 bases). Trimming removed 1 base at V and 4 bases at J, with 22 bases between. The germline CDR1 and CDR2 sequences are SGDLS and YYNGEE. The CDR3 consists of 18 residues. The CDR3 coding sequence is TGTGCCAGCAGCGTAAAAAAGGCCGGAGGGCTAGCATCAGATACGCAGTATTTT. Translation: CASSVKKAGGLASDTQYF.

The chain employs TRBV29-1 and TRBJ1-1; the D gene is possibly TRBD1 (6 bases). The germline CDR1 and CDR2 sequences are SQVTM and ANQGSEA. Trimming removed 2 bases from V and 4 bases from J, with 20 bases in between. The CDR3 covers 16 residues. The CDR3 DNA reads as TGCAGCGTTGAATCCCTAGGGGTACAGGGACCCACTGAAGCTTTCTTT. Protein sequence: CSVESLGVQGPTEAFF.